This T cell receptor beta chain was sequenced for a study of T cell clonality in common variable immunodeficiency. The study, taken as a whole, reports: What drives increased CVID clonality needs T cell subpopulation sequencing. In common variable immunodeficiency, TCR beta chains reportedly carried fewer deletions and N-nucleotide insertions. TCRbeta clonality was increased in CVID versus healthy controls. Fewer TCRbeta clones were shared among CVID subjects than controls.

The repertoire was sequenced with immunoSEQ multiplex PCR; TCRdb's copy has only in-frame clones and lacks some. Listed for the sample are under 20,000 clones, none seen a single time. This clone was seen more than once but under ten times. The antigen remains undetermined. The sequence runs out 3 residues before the end of the CDR3; the remainder is reconstructed from the germline J gene. This CDR3 has 14 amino acids. Germline CDR1 reads SGHRS; CDR2 reads YFSETQ. V dropped 1 base and J dropped 0 bases, with 5 bases sitting between them. CVID subjects were around 15 female and about 29 male, aged about 8 to 65.

Sequenced input: peripheral blood mononuclear cells. The source of this sequence is a human donor with common variable immunodeficiency. The V and J genes are TRBV5-1 and TRBJ1-5; D not resolved. The chain's CDR3 is CASSLTFSNQPQHF. Partial CDR3 DNA: TGCGCCAGCAGCTTGACATTTAGCAATCAGCCC.